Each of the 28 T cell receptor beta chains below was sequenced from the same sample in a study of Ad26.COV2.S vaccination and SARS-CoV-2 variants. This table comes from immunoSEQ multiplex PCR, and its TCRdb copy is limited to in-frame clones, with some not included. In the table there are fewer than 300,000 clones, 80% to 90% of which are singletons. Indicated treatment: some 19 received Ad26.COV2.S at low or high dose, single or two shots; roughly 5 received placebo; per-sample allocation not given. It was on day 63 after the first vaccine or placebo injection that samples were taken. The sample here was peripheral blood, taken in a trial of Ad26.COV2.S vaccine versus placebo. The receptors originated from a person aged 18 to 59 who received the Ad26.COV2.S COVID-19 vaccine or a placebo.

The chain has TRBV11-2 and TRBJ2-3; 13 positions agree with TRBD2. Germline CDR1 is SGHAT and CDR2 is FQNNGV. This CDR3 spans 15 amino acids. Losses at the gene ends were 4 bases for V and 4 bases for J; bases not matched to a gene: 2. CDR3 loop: CASSWTSGSADTQYF. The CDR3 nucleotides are TGTGCCAGCAGCTGGACTAGCGGGAGTGCAGATACGCAGTATTTT.

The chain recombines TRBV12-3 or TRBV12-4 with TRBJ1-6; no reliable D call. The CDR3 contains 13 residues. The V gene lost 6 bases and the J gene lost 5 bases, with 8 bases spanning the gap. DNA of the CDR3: TGTGCCAGCAGCCTCATGGATAATTCACCCCTCCACTTT. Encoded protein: CASSLMDNSPLHF.

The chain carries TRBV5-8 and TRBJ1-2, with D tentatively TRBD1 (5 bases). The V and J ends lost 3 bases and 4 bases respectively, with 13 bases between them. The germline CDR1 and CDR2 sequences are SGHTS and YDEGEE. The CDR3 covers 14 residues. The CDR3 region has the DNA TGTGCCAGCAGCTCGGGACTTGGCATCTATGGCTACACCTTC. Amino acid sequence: CASSSGLGIYGYTF.

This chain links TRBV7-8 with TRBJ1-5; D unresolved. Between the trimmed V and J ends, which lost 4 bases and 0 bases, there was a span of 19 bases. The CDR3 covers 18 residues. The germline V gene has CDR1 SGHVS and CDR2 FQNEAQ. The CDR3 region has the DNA TGTGCCAGCAGCTCAACAAACCGCGGATTCTATAGCAATCAGCCCCAGCATTTT. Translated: CASSSTNRGFYSNQPQHF.

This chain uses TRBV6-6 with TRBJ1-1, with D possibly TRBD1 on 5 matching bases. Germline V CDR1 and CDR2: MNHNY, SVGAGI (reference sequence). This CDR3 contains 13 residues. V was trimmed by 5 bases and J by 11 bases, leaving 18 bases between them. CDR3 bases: TGTGCCAGCAGTCCCCCCGGGGCAGAGTATGCTTTCTTT. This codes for CASSPPGAEYAFF.

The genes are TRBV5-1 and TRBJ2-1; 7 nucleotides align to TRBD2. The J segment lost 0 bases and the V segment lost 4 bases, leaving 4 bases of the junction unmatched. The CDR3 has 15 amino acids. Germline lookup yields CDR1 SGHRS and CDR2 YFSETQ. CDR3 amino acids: CASSLAALSYNEQFF. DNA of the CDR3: TGCGCCAGCAGCCTAGCGGCCCTCTCCTACAATGAGCAGTTCTTC.

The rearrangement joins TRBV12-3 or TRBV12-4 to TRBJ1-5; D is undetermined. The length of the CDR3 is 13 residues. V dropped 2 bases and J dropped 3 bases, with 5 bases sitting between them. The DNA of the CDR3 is TGTGCCAGCAGTTTAAGGGACAATCAGCCCCAGCATTTT. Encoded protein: CASSLRDNQPQHF.

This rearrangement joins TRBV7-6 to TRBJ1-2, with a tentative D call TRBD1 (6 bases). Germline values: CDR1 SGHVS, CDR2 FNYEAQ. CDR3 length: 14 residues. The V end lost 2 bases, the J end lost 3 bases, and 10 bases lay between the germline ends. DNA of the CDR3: TGTGCCAGCAGCTTAATCGGGGGCGACTATGGCTACACCTTC. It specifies CASSLIGGDYGYTF.

The CDR3 sequence: CASSAGGYDGYTF. CDR3 nucleotide sequence: TGTGCCAGCAGTGCAGGGGGCTACGATGGCTACACCTTC. The J gene is TRBJ1-2, the V gene TRBV12-3 or TRBV12-4; 8 bases are a match to TRBD1. This CDR3 comprises 13 residues. V was pared by 5 bases and J by 6 bases, with 5 bases of the junction left unmatched.

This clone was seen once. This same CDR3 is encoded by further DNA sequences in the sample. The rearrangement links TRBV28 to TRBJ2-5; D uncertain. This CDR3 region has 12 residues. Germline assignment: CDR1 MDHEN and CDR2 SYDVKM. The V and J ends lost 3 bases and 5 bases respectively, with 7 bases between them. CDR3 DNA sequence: TGTGCCAGCAGTTTTAATGGGGAGACCCAGTACTTC. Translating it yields CASSFNGETQYF.

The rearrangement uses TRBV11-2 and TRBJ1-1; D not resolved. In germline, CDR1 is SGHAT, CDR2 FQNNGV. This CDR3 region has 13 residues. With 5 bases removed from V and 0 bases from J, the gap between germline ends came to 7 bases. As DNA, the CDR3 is TGTGCCAGCAGCCCCGTGATGAACACTGAAGCTTTCTTT. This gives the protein CASSPVMNTEAFF. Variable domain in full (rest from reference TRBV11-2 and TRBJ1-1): EAGVAQSPRYKIIEKRQSVAFWCNPISGHATLYWYQQILGQGPKLLIQFQNNGVVDDSQLPKDRFSAERLKGVDSTLKIQPAKLEDSAVYLCASSPVMNTEAFFGQGTRLTVV.

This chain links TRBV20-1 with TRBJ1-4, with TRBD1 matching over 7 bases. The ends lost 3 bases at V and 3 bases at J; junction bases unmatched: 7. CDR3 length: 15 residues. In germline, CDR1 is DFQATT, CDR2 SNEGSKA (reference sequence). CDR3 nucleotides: TGCAGTGCTAGTAGGGGGCAGGGGGCTAATGAAAAACTGTTTTTT. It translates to CSASRGQGANEKLFF.

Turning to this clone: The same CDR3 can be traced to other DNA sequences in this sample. In DNA form, the CDR3 reads TGTGCCAGCAGCTTAGGACAGCTGAACACTGAAGCTTTCTTT. Its protein is CASSLGQLNTEAFF. The rearrangement joins TRBV7-9 to TRBJ1-1; D may be TRBD1 (5 bases). Germline lookup yields CDR1 SEHNR and CDR2 FQNEAQ (reference sequence). V lost 1 base to trimming and J lost 0 bases, with 6 bases between them. The CDR3 is made up of 14 amino acids.

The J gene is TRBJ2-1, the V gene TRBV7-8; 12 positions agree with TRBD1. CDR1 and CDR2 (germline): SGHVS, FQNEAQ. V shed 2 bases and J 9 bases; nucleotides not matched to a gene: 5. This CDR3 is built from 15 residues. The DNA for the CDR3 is TGTGCCAGCAGCTTACTGGGACAGGGGGCCAGTGAGCAGTTCTTC. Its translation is CASSLLGQGASEQFF.

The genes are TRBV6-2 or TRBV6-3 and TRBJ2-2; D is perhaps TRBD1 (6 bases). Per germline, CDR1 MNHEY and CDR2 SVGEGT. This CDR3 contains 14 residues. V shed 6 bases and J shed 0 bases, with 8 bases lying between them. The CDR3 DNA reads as TGTGCCAGCAGCCGGACAGCGAACACCGGGGAGCTGTTTTTT. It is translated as CASSRTANTGELFF.

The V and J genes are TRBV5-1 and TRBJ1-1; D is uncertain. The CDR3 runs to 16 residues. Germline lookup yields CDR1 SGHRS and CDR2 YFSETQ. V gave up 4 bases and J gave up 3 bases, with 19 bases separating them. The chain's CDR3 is CASSTDAGRRYTEAFF. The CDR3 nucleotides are TGCGCCAGCAGCACCGACGCGGGGAGACGATACACTGAAGCTTTCTTT.

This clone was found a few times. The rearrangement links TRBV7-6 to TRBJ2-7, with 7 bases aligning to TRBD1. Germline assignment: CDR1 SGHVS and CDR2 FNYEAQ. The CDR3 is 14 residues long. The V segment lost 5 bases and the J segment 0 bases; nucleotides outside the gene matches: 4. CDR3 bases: TGTGCCAGCAGCCGTACAGGGGACTCCTACGAGCAGTACTTC. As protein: CASSRTGDSYEQYF.

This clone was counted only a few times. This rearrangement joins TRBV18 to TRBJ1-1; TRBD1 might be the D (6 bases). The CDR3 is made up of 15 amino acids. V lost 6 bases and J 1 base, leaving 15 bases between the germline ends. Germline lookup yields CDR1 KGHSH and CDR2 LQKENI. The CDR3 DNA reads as TGTGCCAGCTCCCAGGGGCGGGGCGGGAACACTGAAGCTTTCTTT. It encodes CASSQGRGGNTEAFF.

In DNA, the CDR3 is TGTGCCAGCTCTCCCCAACAGGGGCGGACTGAAGCTTTCTTT. This codes for CASSPQQGRTEAFF. The chain joins TRBV18 to TRBJ1-1, with 7 bases lining up with TRBD1. Germline V CDR1 and CDR2: KGHSH, LQKENI. V shed 6 bases and J 5 bases; nucleotides not matched to a gene: 9. The CDR3 runs to 14 residues. Drawing the rest from reference TRBV18 and TRBJ1-1, the complete variable domain is NAGVMQNPRHLVRRRGQEARLRCSPMKGHSHVYWYRQLPEEGLKFMVYLQKENIIDESGMPKERFSAEFPKEGPSILRIQQVVRGDSAAYFCASSPQQGRTEAFFGQGTRLTVV.

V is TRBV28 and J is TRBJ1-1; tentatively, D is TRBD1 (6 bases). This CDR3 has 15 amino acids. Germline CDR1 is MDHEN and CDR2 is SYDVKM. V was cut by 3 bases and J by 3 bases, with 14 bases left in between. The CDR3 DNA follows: TGTGCCAGCAGTTTGGGGGGGCGTGGGGACACTGAAGCTTTCTTT. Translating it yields CASSLGGRGDTEAFF.

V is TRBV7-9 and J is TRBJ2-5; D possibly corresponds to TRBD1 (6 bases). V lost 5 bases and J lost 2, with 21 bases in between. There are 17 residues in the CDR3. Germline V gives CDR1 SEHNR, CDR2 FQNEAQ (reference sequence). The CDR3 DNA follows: TGTGCCAGCAGCACAGGGAAGGGAGTGGGGCGGCAAGAGACCCAGTACTTC. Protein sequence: CASSTGKGVGRQETQYF.

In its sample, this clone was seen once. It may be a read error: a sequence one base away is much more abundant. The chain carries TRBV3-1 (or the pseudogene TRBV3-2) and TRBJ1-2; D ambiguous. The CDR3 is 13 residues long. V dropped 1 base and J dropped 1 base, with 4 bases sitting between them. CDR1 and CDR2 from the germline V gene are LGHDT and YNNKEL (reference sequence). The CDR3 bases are TGTGCCAGCAGCCAAGGCAGTAACTATGGCTACACCTTC. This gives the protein CASSQGSNYGYTF.

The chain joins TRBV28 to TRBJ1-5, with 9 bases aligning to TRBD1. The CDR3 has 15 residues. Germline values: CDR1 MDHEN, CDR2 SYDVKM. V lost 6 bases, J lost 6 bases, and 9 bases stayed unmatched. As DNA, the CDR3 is TGTGCCAGCAGCCCAGGACAGGGGTTAGGTCAGCCCCAGCATTTT. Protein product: CASSPGQGLGQPQHF. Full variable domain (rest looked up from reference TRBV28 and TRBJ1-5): DVKVTQSSRYLVKRTGEKVFLECVQDMDHENMFWYRQDPGLGLRLIYFSYDVKMKEKGDIPEGYSVSREKKERFSLILESASTNQTSMYLCASSPGQGLGQPQHFGDGTRLSIL.

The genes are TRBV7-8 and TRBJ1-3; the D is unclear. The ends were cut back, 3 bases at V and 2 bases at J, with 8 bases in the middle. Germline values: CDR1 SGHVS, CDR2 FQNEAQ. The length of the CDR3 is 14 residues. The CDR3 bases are TGTGCCAGCAGCTTTGGGAGGACTGGAAACACCATATATTTT. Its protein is CASSFGRTGNTIYF.

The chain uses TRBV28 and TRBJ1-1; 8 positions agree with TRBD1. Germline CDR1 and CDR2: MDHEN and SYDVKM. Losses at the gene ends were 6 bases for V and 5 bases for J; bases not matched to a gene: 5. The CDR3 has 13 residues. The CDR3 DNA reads TGTGCCAGCAGCTCGACAGGGGAGACTGAAGCTTTCTTT. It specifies CASSSTGETEAFF. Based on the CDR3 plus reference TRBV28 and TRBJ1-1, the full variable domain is DVKVTQSSRYLVKRTGEKVFLECVQDMDHENMFWYRQDPGLGLRLIYFSYDVKMKEKGDIPEGYSVSREKKERFSLILESASTNQTSMYLCASSSTGETEAFFGQGTRLTVV.

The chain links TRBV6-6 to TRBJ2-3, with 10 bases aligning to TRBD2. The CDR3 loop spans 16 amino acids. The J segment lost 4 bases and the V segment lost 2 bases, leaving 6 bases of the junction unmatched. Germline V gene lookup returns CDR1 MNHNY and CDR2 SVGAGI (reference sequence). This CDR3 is CASSYTSSGSADTQYF. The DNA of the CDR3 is TGTGCCAGCAGTTACACCTCTAGCGGGAGTGCAGATACGCAGTATTTT.

The DNA for the CDR3 is TGCGCCAGCAGCTTGGAGGGGGTTTACGAGCAGTACTTC. Translated, it gives CASSLEGVYEQYF. The chain has TRBV5-1 and TRBJ2-7; weak D call: TRBD1 (6 bases). Between the trimmed V and J ends, which lost 0 bases and 4 bases, there was a span of 8 bases. CDR1 and CDR2 (germline): SGHRS, YFSETQ. The CDR3 is made up of 13 amino acids. Full variable domain (rest looked up from reference TRBV5-1 and TRBJ2-7): KAGVTQTPRYLIKTRGQQVTLSCSPISGHRSVSWYQQTPGQGLQFLFEYFSETQRNKGNFPGRFSGRQFSNSRSEMNVSTLELGDSALYLCASSLEGVYEQYFGPGTRLTVT.

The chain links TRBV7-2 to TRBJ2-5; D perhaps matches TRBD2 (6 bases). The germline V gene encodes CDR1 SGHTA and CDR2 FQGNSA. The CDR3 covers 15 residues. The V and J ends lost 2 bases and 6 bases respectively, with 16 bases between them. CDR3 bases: TGTGCCAGCAGCTTACTAGCGCCTCCGGGGAAGACCCAGTACTTC. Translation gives CASSLLAPPGKTQYF.